These 10 T cell receptor beta chains were all obtained from the same sample, sequenced in a study of control samples from healthy donors and cancer patients. Here immunoSEQ multiplex PCR was the method, and the copy in TCRdb shows in-frame clones only, minus some. The sample includes about 2,300 clones, roughly 96% seen only once; the top ten take about 11%. The specimen was PBMCs. These receptor sequences come from a man in his 70s with colorectal cancer.

The chain uses TRBV27 and TRBJ1-5; TRBD1 agrees at 7 bases. The V gene end was trimmed by 3 bases and the J gene end by 2 bases; junction bases not matched to a gene: 1. Germline CDR1 reads MNHEY; CDR2 reads SMNVEV (reference sequence). The CDR3 totals 14 residues. The chain's CDR3 is CASSFQGGNQPQHF. In DNA, the CDR3 is TGTGCCAGCAGTTTCCAGGGGGGCAATCAGCCCCAGCATTTT.

The sample holds one count of this clone. The gene calls are TRBV28 and TRBJ1-1; the match to TRBD1 covers 10 bases. Trimming cost V 5 bases and J 0 bases; bases outside gene matches: 12. The CDR3 consists of 18 residues. Germline lookup yields CDR1 MDHEN and CDR2 SYDVKM. Here the CDR3 reads CASSTNPGQGNLNTEAFF. The CDR3 DNA sequence: TGTGCCAGCAGTACCAACCCGGGACAGGGGAATTTGAACACTGAAGCTTTCTTT.

For the CDR3, the DNA is TGTGCCAGCAGCCAAATTAAGGGGAGCACTGAAGCTTTCTTT. This gives the protein CASSQIKGSTEAFF. The chain joins TRBV3-1 (or the pseudogene TRBV3-2) to TRBJ1-1; possible D gene TRBD1, 5 bases. CDR1 and CDR2 from the germline V gene are LGHDT and YNNKEL (reference sequence). This CDR3 is 14 amino acids long. V was cut by 2 bases and J by 4 bases, with 11 bases left in between.

This chain links TRBV9 with TRBJ1-1; D possibly corresponds to TRBD1 (6 bases). This CDR3 has 14 residues. V was shortened by 4 bases and J by 1 base, with 11 bases between the two germline ends. In germline, CDR1 is SGDLS, CDR2 YYNGEE. The DNA of the CDR3 is TGTGCCAGCAGCCCAGGACAGCCGAACACTGAAGCTTTCTTT. Residues: CASSPGQPNTEAFF.

The chain links TRBV9 to TRBJ1-4, with 9 bases matching TRBD1. This CDR3 is built from 16 residues. V lost 2 bases to trimming and J lost 5 bases; unmatched junction nucleotides: 7. Germline values: CDR1 SGDLS, CDR2 YYNGEE. Here the CDR3 reads CASSVGQGRVNEKLFF. In DNA form, the CDR3 reads TGTGCCAGCAGCGTCGGACAGGGGCGCGTAAATGAAAAACTGTTTTTT.

The chain combines TRBV5-1 with TRBJ1-3, with D maybe TRBD1 (5 bases). Trimming removed 5 bases from V and 0 bases from J, with 9 bases in between. Germline V CDR1 and CDR2: SGHRS, YFSETQ. This CDR3 comprises 14 residues. The chain's CDR3 is CASRDTSSGNTIYF. CDR3 bases: TGCGCCAGCAGGGACACCAGCTCTGGAAACACCATATATTTT.

The chain couples TRBV5-6 to TRBJ2-1; 11 nucleotides agree with TRBD2. After removal of 2 bases from V and 5 bases from J, the junction contained 3 bases not matched to a gene. The CDR3 has 15 residues. Germline V gene data show CDR1 as SGHDT and CDR2 as YYEEEE. The CDR3 region is CASSFTSGSHNEQFF. Here the CDR3 DNA reads TGTGCCAGCAGCTTTACTAGCGGGAGTCACAATGAGCAGTTCTTC.

This clone occurred once. V and J are TRBV5-1 and TRBJ1-2; 9 bases line up with TRBD1. The J segment lost 6 bases and the V segment lost 2 bases, leaving 5 bases of the junction unmatched. Germline V gene sequence: CDR1 SGHRS, CDR2 YFSETQ. The CDR3 extends over 14 amino acids. In DNA, the CDR3 is TGCGCCAGCAGCTTCCTGGGACAGGGAGATGGCTACACCTTC. Its translation is CASSFLGQGDGYTF.

The V and J genes are TRBV11-2 and TRBJ2-1; D ambiguous. Trimming took off 5 bases at V and 9 bases at J, with 17 bases between the two ends. Germline CDR1 reads SGHAT; CDR2 reads FQNNGV. This CDR3 is 14 amino acids long. In DNA form, the CDR3 reads TGTGCCAGCAGCCAACTGCAGTACAATACTGAGCAGTTCTTC. Translating gives CASSQLQYNTEQFF.

The chain links TRBV27 to TRBJ2-1; a possible D gene is TRBD2 (6 bases). V gave up 3 bases and J gave up 6 bases, with 9 bases separating them. This CDR3 has 13 amino acids. CDR1 is MNHEY, CDR2 SMNVEV, per germline (reference sequence). Written as DNA, the CDR3 is TGTGCCAGCAGTTTTGGGGAGGTCAATGAGCAGTTCTTC. It encodes CASSFGEVNEQFF.